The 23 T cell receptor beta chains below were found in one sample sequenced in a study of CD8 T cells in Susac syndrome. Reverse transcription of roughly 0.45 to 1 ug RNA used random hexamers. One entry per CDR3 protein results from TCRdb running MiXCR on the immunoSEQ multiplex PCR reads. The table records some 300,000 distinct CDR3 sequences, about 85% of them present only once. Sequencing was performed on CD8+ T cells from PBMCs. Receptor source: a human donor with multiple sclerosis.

CDR3 DNA: TGTGCCAGCAGCCACAATGAGGGAGCGGACCGTTACGAGCAGTACTTC. Protein sequence: CASSHNEGADRYEQYF. V gene TRBV16 combines with J gene TRBJ2-7; weak D call: TRBD2 (5 bases). The germline CDR1 and CDR2 sequences are KGHSY and FQNENV. The CDR3 is 16 amino acids. The V end lost 3 bases, the J end lost 4 bases, and 19 bases lay between the germline ends.

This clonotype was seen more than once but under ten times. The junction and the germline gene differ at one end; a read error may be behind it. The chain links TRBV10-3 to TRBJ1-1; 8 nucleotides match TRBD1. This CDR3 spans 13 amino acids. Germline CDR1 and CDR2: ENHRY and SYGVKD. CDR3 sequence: CAIGDRGNTEAFF. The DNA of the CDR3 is TGTGCCATCGGTGACAGGGGGAACACTGAAGCTTTCTTT.

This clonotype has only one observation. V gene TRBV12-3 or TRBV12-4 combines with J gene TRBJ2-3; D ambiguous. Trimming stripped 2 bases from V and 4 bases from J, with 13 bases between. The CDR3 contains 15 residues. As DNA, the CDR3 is TGTGCCAGCAGTTTATTCCGCCCCGCGGCAGATACGCAGTATTTT. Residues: CASSLFRPAADTQYF.

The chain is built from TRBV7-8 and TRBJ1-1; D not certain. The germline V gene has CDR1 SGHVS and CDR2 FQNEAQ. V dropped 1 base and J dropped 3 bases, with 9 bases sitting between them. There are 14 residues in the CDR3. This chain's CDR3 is CASSLGVGDTEAFF. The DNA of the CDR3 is TGTGCCAGCAGCTTAGGGGTGGGAGACACTGAAGCTTTCTTT.

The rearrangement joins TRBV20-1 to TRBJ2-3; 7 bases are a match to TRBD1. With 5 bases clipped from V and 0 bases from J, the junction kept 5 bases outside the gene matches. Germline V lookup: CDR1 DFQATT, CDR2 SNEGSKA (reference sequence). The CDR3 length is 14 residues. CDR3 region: CSAYRGSSTDTQYF. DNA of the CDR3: TGCAGTGCTTACAGGGGTTCTAGCACAGATACGCAGTATTTT.

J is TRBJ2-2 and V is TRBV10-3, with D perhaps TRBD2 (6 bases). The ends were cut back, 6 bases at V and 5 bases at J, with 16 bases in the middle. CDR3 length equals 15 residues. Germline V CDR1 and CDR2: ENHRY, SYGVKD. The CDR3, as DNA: TGTGCCATCAGCGGGGGAGGAGGCCGAACCGGGGAGCTGTTTTTT. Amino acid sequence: CAISGGGGRTGELFF.

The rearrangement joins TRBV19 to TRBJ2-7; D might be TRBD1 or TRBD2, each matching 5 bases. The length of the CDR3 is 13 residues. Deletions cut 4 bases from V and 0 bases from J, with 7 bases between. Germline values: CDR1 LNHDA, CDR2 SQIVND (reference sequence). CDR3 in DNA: TGTGCCAGTAGTAAGGGGACCTCCTACGAGCAGTACTTC. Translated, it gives CASSKGTSYEQYF.

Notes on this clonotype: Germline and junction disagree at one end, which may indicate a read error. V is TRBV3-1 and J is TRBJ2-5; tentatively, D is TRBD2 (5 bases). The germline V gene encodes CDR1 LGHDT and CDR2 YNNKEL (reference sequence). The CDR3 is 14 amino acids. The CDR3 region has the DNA TGTGCCAGCGCCGAGGAGGAGACTTTAAAGACCCAGCACTTC. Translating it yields CASAEEETLKTQHF.

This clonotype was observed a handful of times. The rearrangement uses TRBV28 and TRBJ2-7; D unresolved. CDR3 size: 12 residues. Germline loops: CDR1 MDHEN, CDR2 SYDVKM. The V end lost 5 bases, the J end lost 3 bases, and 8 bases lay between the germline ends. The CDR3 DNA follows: TGTGCCAGCAGTCCCTCCGTCTACGAGCAGTACTTC. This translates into CASSPSVYEQYF.

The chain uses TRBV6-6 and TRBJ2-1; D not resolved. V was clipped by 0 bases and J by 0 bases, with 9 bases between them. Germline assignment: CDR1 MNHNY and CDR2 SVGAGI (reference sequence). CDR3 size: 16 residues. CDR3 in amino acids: CASSYSTRSSYNEQFF. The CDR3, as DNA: TGTGCCAGCAGTTACTCGACTCGGAGCTCCTACAATGAGCAGTTCTTC.

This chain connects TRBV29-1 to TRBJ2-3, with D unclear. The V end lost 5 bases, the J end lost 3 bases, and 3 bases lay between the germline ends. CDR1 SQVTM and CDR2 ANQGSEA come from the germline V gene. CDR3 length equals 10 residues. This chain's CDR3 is CSVWTDTQYF. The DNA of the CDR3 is TGCAGCGTTTGGACAGATACGCAGTATTTT.

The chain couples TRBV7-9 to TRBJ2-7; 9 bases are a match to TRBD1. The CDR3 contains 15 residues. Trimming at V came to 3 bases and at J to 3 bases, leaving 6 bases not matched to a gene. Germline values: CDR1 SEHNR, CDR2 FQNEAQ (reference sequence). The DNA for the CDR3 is TGTGCCAGCAGCTTTCCACAGGGGGCTAACTACGAGCAGTACTTC. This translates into CASSFPQGANYEQYF.

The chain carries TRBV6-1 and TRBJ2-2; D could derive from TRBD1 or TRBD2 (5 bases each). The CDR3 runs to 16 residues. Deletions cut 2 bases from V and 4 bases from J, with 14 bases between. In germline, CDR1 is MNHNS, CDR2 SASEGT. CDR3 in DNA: TGTGCCAGCAGTGAATTCGTGGGACCCCCCACCGGGGAGCTGTTTTTT. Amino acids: CASSEFVGPPTGELFF.

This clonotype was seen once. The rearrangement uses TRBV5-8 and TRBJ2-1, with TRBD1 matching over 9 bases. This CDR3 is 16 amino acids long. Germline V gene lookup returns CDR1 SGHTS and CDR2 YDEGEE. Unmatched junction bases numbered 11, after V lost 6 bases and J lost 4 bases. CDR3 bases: TGTGCCAGCAAACTTTCCGGGACAGGGAGGTACAATGAGCAGTTCTTC. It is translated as CASKLSGTGRYNEQFF.

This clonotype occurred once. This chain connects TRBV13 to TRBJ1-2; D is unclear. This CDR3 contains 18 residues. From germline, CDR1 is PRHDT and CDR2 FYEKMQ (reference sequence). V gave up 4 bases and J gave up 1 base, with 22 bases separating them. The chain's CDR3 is CASSSYGLEGVLNYGYTF. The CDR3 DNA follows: TGTGCCAGCAGCTCTTACGGCCTGGAAGGAGTCCTTAACTATGGCTACACCTTC. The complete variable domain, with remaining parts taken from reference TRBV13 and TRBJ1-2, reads AAGVIQSPRHLIKEKRETATLKCYPIPRHDTVYWYQQGPGQDPQFLISFYEKMQSDKGSIPDRFSAQQFSDYHSELNMSSLELGDSALYFCASSSYGLEGVLNYGYTFGSGTRLTVV.

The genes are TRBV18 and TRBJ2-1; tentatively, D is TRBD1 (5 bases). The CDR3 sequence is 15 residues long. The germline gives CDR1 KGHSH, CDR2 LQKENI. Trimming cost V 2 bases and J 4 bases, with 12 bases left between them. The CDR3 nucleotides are TGTGCCAGCTCACCAGGAGACAGTTCATACAATGAGCAGTTCTTC. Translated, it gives CASSPGDSSYNEQFF. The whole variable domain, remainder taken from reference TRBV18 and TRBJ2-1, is NAGVMQNPRHLVRRRGQEARLRCSPMKGHSHVYWYRQLPEEGLKFMVYLQKENIIDESGMPKERFSAEFPKEGPSILRIQQVVRGDSAAYFCASSPGDSSYNEQFFGPGTRLTVL.

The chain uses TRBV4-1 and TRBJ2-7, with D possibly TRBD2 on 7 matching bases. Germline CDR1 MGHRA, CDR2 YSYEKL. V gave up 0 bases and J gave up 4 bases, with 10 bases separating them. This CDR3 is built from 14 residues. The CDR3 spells CASSQEEGGYEQYF. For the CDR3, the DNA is TGCGCCAGCAGCCAAGAAGAGGGGGGGTACGAGCAGTACTTC.

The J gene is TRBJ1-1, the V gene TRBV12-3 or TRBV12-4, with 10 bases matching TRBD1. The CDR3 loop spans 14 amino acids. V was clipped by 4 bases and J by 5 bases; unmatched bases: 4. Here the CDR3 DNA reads TGTGCCAGCAGTTCGCCGGGACAGGGGACTGAAGCTTTCTTT. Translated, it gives CASSSPGQGTEAFF.

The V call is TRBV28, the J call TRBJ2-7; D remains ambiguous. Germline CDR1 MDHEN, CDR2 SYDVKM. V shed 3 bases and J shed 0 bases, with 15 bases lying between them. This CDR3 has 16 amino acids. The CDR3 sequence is CASSFPLTLSSYEQYF. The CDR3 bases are TGTGCCAGCAGTTTCCCTCTTACCCTCAGCTCCTACGAGCAGTACTTC.

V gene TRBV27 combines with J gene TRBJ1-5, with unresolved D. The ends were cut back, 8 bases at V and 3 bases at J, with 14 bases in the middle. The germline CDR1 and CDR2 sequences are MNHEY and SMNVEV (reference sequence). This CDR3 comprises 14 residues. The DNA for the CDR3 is TGTGCCAGCCGTGGACCCCAGTTCAATCAGCCCCAGCATTTT. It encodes CASRGPQFNQPQHF.

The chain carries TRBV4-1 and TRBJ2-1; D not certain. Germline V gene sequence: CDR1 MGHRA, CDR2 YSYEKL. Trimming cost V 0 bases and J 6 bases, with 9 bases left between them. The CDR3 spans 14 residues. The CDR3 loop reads CASSQESGSNEQFF. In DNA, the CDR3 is TGCGCCAGCAGCCAAGAATCGGGTAGCAATGAGCAGTTCTTC.

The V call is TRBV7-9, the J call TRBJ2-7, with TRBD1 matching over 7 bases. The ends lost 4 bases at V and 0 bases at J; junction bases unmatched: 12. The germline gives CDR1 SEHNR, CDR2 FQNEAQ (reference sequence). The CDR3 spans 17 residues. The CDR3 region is CASSSSLRGQTSYEQYF. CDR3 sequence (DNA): TGTGCCAGCAGCTCATCCCTTCGGGGACAGACCTCCTACGAGCAGTACTTC.

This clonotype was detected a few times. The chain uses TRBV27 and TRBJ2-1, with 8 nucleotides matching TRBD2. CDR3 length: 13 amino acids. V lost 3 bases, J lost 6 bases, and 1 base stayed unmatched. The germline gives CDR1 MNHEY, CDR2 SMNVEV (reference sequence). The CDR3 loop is CASSLLAGNEQFF. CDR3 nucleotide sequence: TGTGCCAGCAGTTTGCTAGCGGGCAATGAGCAGTTCTTC.